Detailed here is one TCR beta chain. The sample belongs to a study of cytomegalovirus exposure and HLA in healthy donors. The CDR3 runs 18 residues. Assay: immunoSEQ multiplex PCR; the TCRdb copy retains only in-frame clones and omits some. Of about 280,000 clones in the sample, 85% to 90% were seen once. This chain connects TRBV1 to TRBJ1-5; the D call of TRBD1 is as the table states it, not checked on the DNA. TRBV1 is recorded as a pseudogene. This TCR was recovered from a woman younger than 30 in good health and CMV-seronegative. The sequencing sample was made of PBMCs. CDR3 sequence (DNA): TGCACCAGCAGCCATGGGGACAGGGACGGGGTGAGCAATCAGCCCCAGCATTTT. Amino acids: CTSSHGDRDGVSNQPQHF.